The 26 T cell receptor beta chains presented below share a single source sample, sequenced in a study of tumor and adjacent non-tumor tissue in lung cancer. TCRbeta libraries were built with three rounds of nested PCR, modified from ARM-PCR. TCRdb re-called the multiplex PCR reads through MiXCR, storing one row per CDR3 protein. Counted here are over 80,000 distinct CDR3 sequences, around 80% occurring once; the ten biggest clones make up just over 20%. This sample's RNA came from whole unsorted tissue. More than 3 cm separated this lung sample from the edge of the tumor. Source material: distant non-tumor lung tissue. The receptor set was obtained from a woman between 50 and 59 years old with non-small cell lung cancer.

To note about this clonotype: Relative to the germline gene, one junction end is altered; a read error may explain this. V gene TRBV12-3 or TRBV12-4 combines with J gene TRBJ2-2; D perhaps matches TRBD2 (5 bases). The CDR3 consists of 12 residues. The CDR3 region is CTSSLNTGVLFF. The DNA for the CDR3 is TGTACCAGCAGTTTAAACACCGGGGTGCTGTTTTTT.

As for this clonotype: Compared with germline, one end of the junction differs, possibly owing to a read error. This chain uses TRBV4-1 with TRBJ1-3; a possible D gene is TRBD1 (5 bases). The germline gives CDR1 MGHRA, CDR2 YSYEKL. The CDR3 spans 17 residues. CDR3 bases: TGCGCCAGCAGACAAGCGGGGGGTTACGGGGCTGGAAACATCATATATTTT. Its translation is CASRQAGGYGAGNIIYF.

As for this clonotype: The junction departs from the called germline gene at one end, perhaps through a read error. The chain recombines TRBV6-5 with TRBJ1-1, with D perhaps TRBD1 (6 bases). The CDR3 runs 14 residues. The germline V gene encodes CDR1 MNHEY and CDR2 SVGAGI. In DNA form, the CDR3 reads TGTGTCAGCAGCTTGCGGGGGGGGGGCACGGAAGCTTTCTTT. Translated, it gives CVSSLRGGGTEAFF.

As regards this clonotype: This likely comes from a read error, as the CDR3 has no conserved phenylalanine or tryptophan at its end. This chain joins TRBV11-2 and TRBJ2-6; TRBD1 matches 7 bases. Germline-derived CDR1 and CDR2 are SGHAT and FQNNGV. The CDR3 contains 15 residues. CDR3 bases: TGTGCCAGTAGCTCGCGACAGGGAACGGCCAACGTCCTGACTATC. It encodes CASSSRQGTANVLTI.

About this clonotype itself: One end of the junction is discordant with germline, which a read error may explain. The CDR3: CDSNLETGAEQFF. The CDR3 region has the DNA TGTGACAGCAACTTAGAGACGGGAGCTGAGCAGTTCTTC. The chain is built from TRBV11-2 and TRBJ2-1, with D possibly matching TRBD2 (6 bases). Germline CDR1 SGHAT, CDR2 FQNNGV. This CDR3 has 13 amino acids.

On this clonotype: A much larger clone lies a single base off, so this may be a read error. This chain links TRBV20-1 with TRBJ2-1; D possibly corresponds to TRBD2 (5 bases). Germline CDR1 DFQATT, CDR2 SNEGSKA (reference sequence). There are 12 residues in the CDR3. CDR3 residues: CSTRDNSNEQFF. CDR3 sequence (DNA): TGCAGTACTAGAGATAACTCTAATGAGCAGTTCTTC.

This clonotype was counted a few times. The chain joins TRBV28 to TRBJ2-4; tentatively, D is TRBD1 (6 bases). Germline loops: CDR1 MDHEN, CDR2 SYDVKM. The CDR3 sequence is 12 residues long. Trimming took off 7 bases at V and 9 bases at J, with 13 bases between the two ends. CDR3 sequence (DNA): TGTGCCAGCACTGGACAGAAGGGCATTCAGTACTTC. This translates into CASTGQKGIQYF. Together with reference TRBV28 and TRBJ2-4, the CDR3 gives the full variable domain: DVKVTQSSRYLVKRTGEKVFLECVQDMDHENMFWYRQDPGLGLRLIYFSYDVKMKEKGDIPEGYSVSREKKERFSLILESASTNQTSMYLCASTGQKGIQYFGAGTRLSVL.

Remarks on this clonotype: Because it lacks the conserved phenylalanine or tryptophan at the end, this CDR3 is likely a read error. This sequence joins TRBV11-2 and TRBJ1-1; no clear D gene. CDR1 and CDR2 from the germline V gene are SGHAT and FQNNGV. This CDR3 is 11 amino acids long. The CDR3 nucleotides are TGTGCCAGTAGCTTGAACACTGAAGCTTTCTTA. It yields the protein CASSLNTEAFL.

V and J are TRBV7-2 and TRBJ1-6; a weak D match, TRBD1 (5 bases). Germline V lookup: CDR1 SGHTA, CDR2 FQGNSA. This CDR3 spans 13 amino acids. V lost 5 bases to trimming and J lost 9 bases, with 11 bases between them. This CDR3 is CASSPGSPSPLHF. The DNA for the CDR3 is TGTGCCAGCAGCCCAGGGTCCCCTTCACCCCTCCACTTT.

The genes are TRBV6-5 and TRBJ2-2, with D maybe TRBD2 (5 bases). The CDR3 totals 16 residues. The V and J ends lost 7 bases and 4 bases respectively, with 19 bases between them. Germline V gives CDR1 MNHEY, CDR2 SVGAGI. The CDR3 DNA reads as TGTGCCAGCAACTCCGGGGTAGAATATTCCACCGGGGAGCTGTTTTTT. Translating it yields CASNSGVEYSTGELFF.

Concerning this clonotype itself: A read error is possible here, since a much larger clone lies one base away. The chain is built from TRBV28 and TRBJ1-1, with D uncertain. Germline assignment: CDR1 MDHEN and CDR2 SYDVKM. This CDR3 spans 11 amino acids. In nucleotides, the CDR3 is TGTGCCAGCCAGAGGGCCACTCAAGCTTTCTTT. Protein: CASQRATQAFF.

This clonotype was observed many times. The genes are TRBV6-6 and TRBJ1-4, with 7 bases matching TRBD1. The J segment lost 8 bases and the V segment lost 4 bases, leaving 13 bases of the junction unmatched. This CDR3 is built from 16 residues. From germline, CDR1 is MNHNY and CDR2 SVGAGI (reference sequence). CDR3 in DNA: TGTGCCAGCAGTTCTCCCGCCGGGACAGCGGGGGAAAAACTGTTTTTT. Encoded protein: CASSSPAGTAGEKLFF.

Comments on this clonotype: One end of the junction does not line up with germline, which may come from a read error. The chain uses TRBV6-1 and TRBJ2-1; possibly TRBD1 for D (6 bases). Germline V CDR1 and CDR2: MNHNS, SASEGT. The CDR3 sequence is 14 residues long. The CDR3 nucleotides are TGTGCCAGCACTGAAGCCTGGGGGCGCAATGAACAGTTCTTC. Protein product: CASTEAWGRNEQFF.

This clonotype occurred once. One junction end disagrees with the germline gene, perhaps due to a read error. V is TRBV4-2 and J is TRBJ2-2; 7 bases align to TRBD2. The CDR3 is 14 amino acids. The germline gives CDR1 LGHNA, CDR2 YNFKEQ. CDR3 region: CANSQGLDTGELFF. The CDR3, as DNA: TGTGCCAACAGCCAAGGACTAGACACCGGCGAGCTGTTTTTT.

V and J are TRBV11-2 and TRBJ2-1, with 12 bases identical to TRBD2. V lost 0 bases to trimming and J lost 15 bases; unmatched junction nucleotides: 9. This CDR3 spans 15 amino acids. Germline CDR1 SGHAT, CDR2 FQNNGV. The CDR3 protein is CASSLEASGRAELFF. The CDR3 DNA reads TGTGCCAGCAGCTTAGAGGCTAGCGGGAGGGCTGAGTTGTTCTTC.

The sample holds one count of this clonotype. This chain connects TRBV11-2 to TRBJ2-3; D remains unclear. The DNA end favors TRBJ1-5, so the J call may be wrong. The CDR3 is 16 residues long. The germline gives CDR1 SGHAT, CDR2 FQNNGV. CDR3 residues: CASSLVVLTSIDTQHF. The CDR3 region has the DNA TGTGCCAGCAGCTTAGTGGTCCTAACTAGCATAGATACGCAGCATTTT.

With respect to this clonotype: Possible read error: a much larger clone is one base away. V and J are TRBV5-8 and TRBJ1-4; D may be TRBD1 (5 bases). CDR1 and CDR2 from the germline V gene are SGHTS and YDEGEE. Trimming took 5 bases from V and 8 from J, leaving 19 bases between them. The CDR3 loop spans 15 amino acids. CDR3 residues: CASRGREGRIEKLFF. In DNA, the CDR3 is TGTGCCAGCAGGGGCAGGGAAGGACGTATCGAAAAACTGTTTTTT.

The chain uses TRBV7-2 and TRBJ1-6, with a possible D match to TRBD1 (6 bases). CDR1 and CDR2 from the germline V gene are SGHTA and FQGNSA. This CDR3 spans 15 amino acids. V lost 7 bases to trimming and J lost 9 bases, with 19 bases between them. The CDR3 nucleotides are TGTGCCAGCAACTCACAGGGAGCAGAGATTTCACCCCTCCACTTT. Its translation is CASNSQGAEISPLHF.

In regard to this clonotype: One end of the junction fails to match germline, which may point to a read error. The chain uses TRBV6-6 and TRBJ2-6, with D perhaps TRBD2 (6 bases). The germline CDR1 and CDR2 sequences are MNHNY and SVGAGI (reference sequence). The CDR3 length is 17 residues. The CDR3 here is CASFVPGLSSGANVLNF. The CDR3 nucleotides are TGTGCCAGCTTTGTGCCCGGACTAAGCTCTGGGGCCAACGTCCTGAATTTC.

The chain combines TRBV4-2 with TRBJ2-7, with a possible D match to TRBD2 (6 bases). The CDR3 totals 16 residues. The germline CDR1 and CDR2 sequences are LGHNA and YNFKEQ. This chain's CDR3 is CASGHAVEAVPYEQYF. CDR3 coding DNA: TGTGCTAGCGGCCATGCAGTTGAGGCGGTCCCCTACGAGCAGTACTTC.

The chain couples TRBV24-1 to TRBJ2-5; D call uncertain. Trimming took off 5 bases at V and 2 bases at J, with 14 bases between the two ends. The length of the CDR3 is 15 residues. CDR1 and CDR2 from the germline V gene are KGHDR and SFDVKD. The CDR3, as DNA: TGTGCCACCAGTGGTTCCCGGTGGGGACAAGAGACCCAGTACTTC. It is translated as CATSGSRWGQETQYF.

On this clonotype: The CDR3 carries no conserved terminal phenylalanine or tryptophan, so it likely arises from a read error. The V call is TRBV4-1, the J call TRBJ1-6; 7 bases line up with TRBD1. Per germline, CDR1 MGHRA and CDR2 YSYEKL. The CDR3 is 16 amino acids. The J segment lost 4 bases and the V segment lost 6 bases, leaving 9 bases of the junction unmatched. This chain's CDR3 is CASSSTGRRYNSPLHI. The CDR3 region has the DNA TGCGCCAGCAGTTCGACAGGGCGGAGGTATAATTCACCCCTCCACATT.

This sequence joins TRBV4-1 and TRBJ2-7, with D unclear. V was trimmed by 5 bases and J by 1 base, leaving 12 bases between them. CDR3 length equals 14 residues. Germline values: CDR1 MGHRA, CDR2 YSYEKL. The CDR3 coding sequence is TGCGCCAGCAGCGTGGCAGTTCGGTCCTACGAGCAGTACTTC. Amino acids: CASSVAVRSYEQYF.

The chain uses TRBV11-2 and TRBJ2-4; TRBD2 matches at 7 bases. The CDR3 spans 15 residues. The junction had 13 bases not matched to a gene; V was cut back by 6 bases and J by 8 bases. CDR1 and CDR2 (germline): SGHAT, FQNNGV. The CDR3 loop is CASSFSSGIEDIQYF. The CDR3 DNA reads TGTGCCAGCAGTTTCTCTAGCGGAATTGAGGACATTCAGTACTTC.

Comment on this clonotype: An end of the junction differs from the germline gene, which may be a read error. The J gene is TRBJ2-7, the V gene TRBV12-3 or TRBV12-4; TRBD2 is a possible D gene (6 bases). This CDR3 region has 15 residues. As DNA, the CDR3 is TGTGCCAGCAGTTCCCTACAGGAGGGGTCCTACGACCAGTATTTC. Translation: CASSSLQEGSYDQYF.

V and J are TRBV29-1 and TRBJ2-1, with 9 bases aligning to TRBD2. Trimming took 3 bases from V and 15 from J; bases not matched to a gene: 18. The CDR3 sequence is 15 residues long. In germline, CDR1 is SQVTM, CDR2 ANQGSEA. CDR3 loop: CSVDRREGPGNELFF. DNA of the CDR3: TGCAGCGTTGATAGGCGGGAGGGCCCCGGAAACGAGTTGTTCTTC.